Below, 14 T cell receptor beta chains from the same sample are listed, as sequenced in a study of spatial heterogeneity in lung cancer. MiXCR, run by TCRdb on the 5' RACE reads, gives a single entry per CDR3 protein. Of about 52,000 distinct CDR3 sequences listed, about 7.4% were seen once; the top ten hold about a third. Time point in this sample: blood at routine non-recurrence follow-up after resection. Unsorted samples of tumor, nontumor lung or frozen PBMC had their whole RNA sequenced. The specimen comprised PBMCs, sampled at follow-up. The receptors shown here come from a female donor with early-stage non-small cell lung cancer.

There are many counts of this clonotype. J is TRBJ2-4 and V is TRBV7-2; no firm D call. Looked up from germline, CDR1 is SGHTA and CDR2 is FQGNSA. Deletions cut 5 bases from V and 0 bases from J, with 14 bases between. The CDR3 runs 16 residues. CDR3 loop: CASSQSRVLAKNIQYF. The CDR3, as DNA: TGTGCCAGCAGCCAAAGTAGGGTACTAGCCAAAAACATTCAGTACTTC. Supplemented by reference TRBV7-2 and TRBJ2-4, the full variable domain reads GAGVSQSPSNKVTEKGKDVELRCDPISGHTALYWYRQSLGQGLEFLIYFQGNSAPDKSGLPSDRFSAERTGGSVSTLTIQRTQQEDSAVYLCASSQSRVLAKNIQYFGAGTRLSVL.

The gene calls are TRBV20-1 and TRBJ1-1; D is perhaps TRBD1 (6 bases). Trimming removed 1 base at V and 2 bases at J, with 11 bases between. Germline CDR1 DFQATT, CDR2 SNEGSKA (reference sequence). The CDR3 consists of 14 residues. CDR3 in amino acids: CSARGTDFNTEAFF. For the CDR3, the DNA is TGCAGTGCTAGAGGGACAGACTTTAACACTGAAGCTTTCTTT.

V gene TRBV27 combines with J gene TRBJ2-3, with 9 bases identical to TRBD1. The germline CDR1 and CDR2 sequences are MNHEY and SMNVEV (reference sequence). CDR3 length: 15 residues. With V trimmed by 3 bases and J by 3 bases, 4 bases remained unmatched. CDR3 nucleotide sequence: TGTGCCAGCAGTTTCGACAGGGGGAGTACAGATACGCAGTATTTT. It is translated as CASSFDRGSTDTQYF.

This clonotype showed up just a few times. The CDR3 spells CAIKTGSDEQYF. CDR3 bases: TGTGCCATCAAGACAGGGTCTGACGAGCAGTACTTC. V usage is TRBV10-3 and J usage is TRBJ2-7; TRBD1 matches at 7 bases. This CDR3 is 12 amino acids long. CDR1 is ENHRY and CDR2 is SYGVKD in the germline V gene. Trimming took 7 bases from V and 5 from J; bases not matched to a gene: 5.

V usage is TRBV3-1 and J usage is TRBJ2-3; 9 bases line up with TRBD2. This CDR3 contains 16 residues. In germline, CDR1 is LGHDT, CDR2 YNNKEL (reference sequence). With V trimmed by 4 bases and J by 2 bases, 7 bases remained unmatched. The CDR3 region is CASSPYERGVTDTQYF. CDR3 nucleotide sequence: TGTGCCAGCAGCCCATACGAGCGGGGGGTCACAGATACGCAGTATTTT.

This chain joins TRBV11-2 and TRBJ1-4; D is uncertain. CDR3 length equals 15 residues. Trimming removed 5 bases at V and 4 bases at J, with 14 bases between. Germline assignment: CDR1 SGHAT and CDR2 FQNNGV. CDR3 loop: CASSPTGRGNEKLFF. In DNA, the CDR3 is TGTGCCAGCAGCCCGACCGGACGGGGTAATGAAAAACTGTTTTTT.

The gene calls are TRBV2 and TRBJ1-2; TRBD1 agrees at 10 bases. The CDR3 length is 14 residues. V lost 3 bases and J lost 5; bases outside the gene matches: 3. Germline V gene lookup returns CDR1 SNHLY and CDR2 FYNNEI. CDR3 residues: CASSDGGQGYGYTF. CDR3 coding DNA: TGTGCCAGCAGTGATGGGGGACAGGGGTATGGCTACACCTTC.

This clonotype occurred many times. CDR3 residues: CASSLGTGDQPQHF. CDR3 DNA: TGTGCCAGCAGCTTAGGTACAGGAGATCAGCCCCAGCATTTT. The rearrangement uses TRBV7-6 and TRBJ1-5; possibly TRBD1 for D (5 bases). CDR1 SGHVS and CDR2 FNYEAQ come from the germline V gene. The CDR3 runs 14 residues. Trimming removed 1 base from V and 5 bases from J, with 9 bases in between. Drawing the rest from reference TRBV7-6 and TRBJ1-5, the complete variable domain is GAGVSQSPRYKVTKRGQDVALRCDPISGHVSLYWYRQALGQGPEFLTYFNYEAQQDKSGLPNDRFSAERPEGSISTLTIQRTEQRDSAMYRCASSLGTGDQPQHFGDGTRLSIL.

This clonotype was recorded a few times. This sequence joins TRBV13 and TRBJ2-5; unclear D gene. V dropped 2 bases and J dropped 0 bases, with 10 bases sitting between them. CDR1 is PRHDT, CDR2 FYEKMQ, per germline (reference sequence). CDR3 length equals 15 residues. CDR3 residues: CASSLRLAYQETQYF. The DNA for the CDR3 is TGTGCCAGCAGCTTAAGACTGGCATACCAAGAGACCCAGTACTTC.

About this clonotype: A much larger clone differs by one base, so this may be a read error. V usage is TRBV27 and J usage is TRBJ2-7; 8 nucleotides agree with TRBD1. The CDR3 is 17 amino acids. Unmatched junction bases numbered 12, after V lost 5 bases and J lost 0 bases. The germline V gene encodes CDR1 MNHEY and CDR2 SMNVEV (reference sequence). Here the CDR3 DNA reads TGTGCCAGCAGTCCCCGACAGGGGTCGGTCAGCTCCTACGAGCAGTACTTC. Its protein is CASSPRQGSVSSYEQYF.

This clonotype was seen many times. The rearrangement uses TRBV20-1 and TRBJ1-1; 7 bases map to TRBD1. CDR1 and CDR2 from the germline V gene are DFQATT and SNEGSKA (reference sequence). Trimming cost V 2 bases and J 0 bases; bases outside gene matches: 3. This CDR3 spans 14 amino acids. CDR3 sequence reads: CSARKGAMNTEAFF. The CDR3 DNA follows: TGCAGTGCTAGAAAGGGGGCCATGAACACTGAAGCTTTCTTT.

This clonotype was picked up many times. The rearrangement joins TRBV29-1 to TRBJ2-7, with D hard to call. Germline CDR1 reads SQVTM; CDR2 reads ANQGSEA. The CDR3 runs to 12 residues. V was cut by 6 bases and J by 3 bases, with 12 bases left in between. The CDR3 reads CSVDGPGYEQYF. For the CDR3, the DNA is TGCAGCGTGGACGGGCCCGGCTACGAGCAGTACTTC.

This clonotype was seen at least ten times. The chain joins TRBV3-1 to TRBJ2-3; D remains unclear. This CDR3 region has 13 residues. Germline V gene sequence: CDR1 LGHDT, CDR2 YNNKEL (reference sequence). Trimming stripped 4 bases from V and 6 bases from J, with 11 bases between. CDR3 region: CASSLPAVDTQYF. Written as DNA, the CDR3 is TGTGCCAGCAGCCTTCCGGCAGTTGATACGCAGTATTTT.

Details on this clonotype: Being one base from a much bigger clone, this may be a read error. The V gene is TRBV7-2, the J gene TRBJ2-5; D may be TRBD1 (6 bases). Germline loops: CDR1 SGHTA, CDR2 FQGNSA. The V gene lost 5 bases and the J gene lost 7 bases, with 11 bases spanning the gap. The CDR3 runs to 12 residues. CDR3 amino acids: CASSTVGGTQYF. The CDR3 DNA reads TGTGCCAGCAGCACGGTAGGGGGGACCCAGTACTTC.